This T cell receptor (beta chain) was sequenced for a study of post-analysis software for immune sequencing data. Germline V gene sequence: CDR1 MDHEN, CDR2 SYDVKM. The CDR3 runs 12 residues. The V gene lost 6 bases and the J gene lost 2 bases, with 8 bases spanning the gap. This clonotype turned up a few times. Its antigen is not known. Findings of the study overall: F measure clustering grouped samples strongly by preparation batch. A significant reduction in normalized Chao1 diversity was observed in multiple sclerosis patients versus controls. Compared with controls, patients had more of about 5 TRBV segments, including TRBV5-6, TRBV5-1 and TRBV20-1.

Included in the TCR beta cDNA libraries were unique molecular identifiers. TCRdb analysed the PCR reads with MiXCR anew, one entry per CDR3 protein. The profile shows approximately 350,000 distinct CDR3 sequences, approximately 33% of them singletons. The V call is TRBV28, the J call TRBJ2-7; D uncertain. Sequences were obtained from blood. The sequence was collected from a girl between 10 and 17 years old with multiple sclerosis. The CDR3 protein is CASSFNPYEQYF. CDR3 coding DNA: TGTGCCAGCAGCTTCAACCCCTACGAGCAGTACTTC.